This T cell receptor (beta chain) appears in the sequencing data of a study of blood T cell repertoires in COVID-19. Looking at the study overall: T cells, B-cell-depleted T cells, or PBMCs supplied cDNA or gDNA.

This CDR3 comprises 16 residues. CDR1 and CDR2 from the germline V gene are SQVTM and ANQGSEA. The trim removed 7 bases at V and 0 bases at J, leaving 6 bases unmatched. How the authors handled the data: Estimates of nucleated cell counts were drawn from the amplification of reference gene primers. Sequencing was performed with immunoSEQ multiplex PCR; in TCRdb, only in-frame clones are kept and a portion is missing. From that table come the V and J calls and clone size; the DNA was used to work out D and trimming. This sample yields around 120,000 clones, of which around 78% are seen a single time; about 2.3% belongs to the top ten.

The material sequenced was peripheral blood. The source is a man aged 65-85 years with acute or convalescent COVID-19. This sequence joins TRBV29-1 and TRBJ2-6; 10 bases line up with TRBD1. This chain's CDR3 is CSARTGGNSGANVLTF. For the CDR3, the DNA is TGCAGCGCTCGGACAGGGGGAAACTCTGGGGCCAACGTCCTGACTTTC.